This T cell receptor (beta chain) was identified during a study of blood T cells in healthy people across ages. Study-wide findings and caveats: Per million T cells, the diversity of TCR beta decreased roughly linearly as age advanced. For the donors, CMV status was unknown and possibly confounded expanded clonotype changes.

Total RNA was extracted at no less than 6 micrograms per sample. This clonotype was seen only once. No antigen is known for it. Primed by a sample-barcoded 5' primer and a J-beta primer mix, a second PCR proceeded for 7 to 11 cycles. In TCRdb, the 5' RACE reads were re-called with MiXCR into one record per CDR3 protein. The data contain more than 700,000 distinct CDR3 sequences, about 55% of them singletons. Germline V gene lookup returns CDR1 MDHEN and CDR2 SYDVKM. The CDR3 is made up of 16 amino acids. Trimming removed 4 bases from V and 8 bases from J; junction bases left unmatched: 7. The clonotype comes from a man at least 80 years old in good health. The V gene is TRBV28, the J gene TRBJ2-4; 14 bases are shared with TRBD2. Sequenced: blood. The CDR3 region is CASSSGTSGSGDIQYF. Here the CDR3 DNA reads TGTGCCAGCAGTTCTGGGACTAGCGGGAGTGGGGACATTCAGTACTTC.